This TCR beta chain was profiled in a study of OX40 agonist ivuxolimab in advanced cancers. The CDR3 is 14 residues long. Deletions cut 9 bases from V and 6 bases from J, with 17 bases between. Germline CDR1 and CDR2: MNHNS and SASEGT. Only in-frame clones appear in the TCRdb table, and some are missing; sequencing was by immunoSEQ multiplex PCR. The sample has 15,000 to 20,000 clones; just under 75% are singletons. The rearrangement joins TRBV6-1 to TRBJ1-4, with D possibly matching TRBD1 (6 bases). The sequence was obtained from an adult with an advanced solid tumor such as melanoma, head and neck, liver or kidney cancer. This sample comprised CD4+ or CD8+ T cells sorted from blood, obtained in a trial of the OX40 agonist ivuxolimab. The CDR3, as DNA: TGTGCCAGTTCGGCCGGGGGGCCGTATGAAAAACTGTTTTTT. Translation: CASSAGGPYEKLFF.